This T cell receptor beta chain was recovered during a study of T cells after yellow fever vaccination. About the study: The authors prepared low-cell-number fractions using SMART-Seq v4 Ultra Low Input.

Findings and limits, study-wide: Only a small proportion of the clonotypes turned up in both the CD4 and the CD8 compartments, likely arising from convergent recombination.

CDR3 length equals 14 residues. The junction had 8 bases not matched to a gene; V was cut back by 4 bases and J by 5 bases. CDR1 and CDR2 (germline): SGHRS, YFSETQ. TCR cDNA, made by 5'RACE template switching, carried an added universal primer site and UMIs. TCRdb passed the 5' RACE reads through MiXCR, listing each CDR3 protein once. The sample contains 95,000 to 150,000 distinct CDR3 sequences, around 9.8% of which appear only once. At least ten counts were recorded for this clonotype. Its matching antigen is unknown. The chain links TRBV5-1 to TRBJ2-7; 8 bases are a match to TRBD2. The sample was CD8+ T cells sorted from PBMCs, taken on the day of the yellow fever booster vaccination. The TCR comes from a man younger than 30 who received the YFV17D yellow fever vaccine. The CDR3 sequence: CASSLGGDGHEQYF. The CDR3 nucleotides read TGCGCCAGCAGCCTCGGGGGGGACGGCCACGAGCAGTACTTC.